The 15 T cell receptor beta chains presented below share a single source sample, sequenced in a study of CD8 T cells in ankylosing spondylitis. Study-wide findings and caveats: Ankylosing spondylitis blood appeared to be characterized by a TCR beta motif of roughly eight highly homologous variants.

MiXCR, run by TCRdb on the 5' RACE reads, gives a single entry per CDR3 protein. The sample lists hundreds of thousands of distinct CDR3 sequences, roughly 25% occurring once. For these receptors, no antigen is known. The sequenced sample was blood, either unsorted or a sorted T cell fraction (not recorded which). Receptors were obtained from a male donor with ankylosing spondylitis.

This chain uses TRBV24-1 with TRBJ2-1; tentatively, D is TRBD2 (5 bases). This CDR3 contains 14 residues. Trimming shortened V by 4 bases and J by 6 bases, and 12 bases separated the two germline ends. Germline V CDR1 and CDR2: KGHDR, SFDVKD. The CDR3 DNA reads as TGTGCCACCAGTGACCCGAAACGGGGCAATGAGCAGTTCTTC. It specifies CATSDPKRGNEQFF.

The V and J genes are TRBV6-5 and TRBJ2-7; D perhaps matches TRBD1 (7 bases). Per the germline V gene, CDR1 is MNHEY and CDR2 is SVGAGI. This CDR3 region has 16 residues. V gave up 6 bases and J gave up 1 base, with 19 bases separating them. CDR3 DNA: TGTGCCAGCAGCCACTCAGGGGGGACTGCTTCCTACGAGCAGTACGTC. Residues: CASSHSGGTASYEQYV.

The table lists this clonotype with a few counts. The rearrangement joins TRBV15 to TRBJ2-4; D is possibly TRBD2 (7 bases). Germline values: CDR1 LNHNV, CDR2 YYDKDF (reference sequence). The CDR3 has 17 residues. Trimming shortened V by 0 bases and J by 3 bases, and 15 bases separated the two germline ends. CDR3 nucleotides: TGTGCCACCAGCAGAGAGGGGGGGGCCTCGGTCAAAAACATTCAGTACTTC. It encodes CATSREGGASVKNIQYF.

This chain's CDR3 is CSVEGGQWLYNEQFF. In DNA form, the CDR3 reads TGCAGCGTTGAGGGAGGACAGTGGCTTTACAATGAGCAGTTCTTC. The gene calls are TRBV29-1 and TRBJ2-1, with D possibly called TRBD1 or TRBD2 (6 bases each). CDR3 length equals 15 residues. Germline values: CDR1 SQVTM, CDR2 ANQGSEA. V lost 3 bases to trimming and J lost 4 bases, with 16 bases between them.

The genes are TRBV5-6 and TRBJ2-7; D possibly matches TRBD1 or TRBD2 (6 bases each). V was shortened by 3 bases and J by 0 bases, with 13 bases between the two germline ends. CDR3 length: 15 residues. Germline V lookup: CDR1 SGHDT, CDR2 YYEEEE. CDR3 protein: CASSSLGGPSYEQYF. In DNA, the CDR3 is TGTGCCAGCAGCTCTTTAGGGGGGCCCTCCTACGAGCAGTACTTC.

The rearrangement links TRBV15 to TRBJ2-3; a weak D match, TRBD1 (6 bases). V gave up 2 bases and J gave up 3 bases, with 12 bases separating them. CDR3 length equals 15 residues. The germline V gene encodes CDR1 LNHNV and CDR2 YYDKDF (reference sequence). CDR3 DNA sequence: TGTGCCACCAGCAGACTAACAGGGCTTACAGATACGCAGTATTTT. Residues: CATSRLTGLTDTQYF.

This clonotype was seen more than once but under ten times. This chain joins TRBV10-3 and TRBJ2-1, with TRBD2 matching 9 bases. The V segment lost 4 bases and the J segment 5 bases; nucleotides outside the gene matches: 6. The germline CDR1 and CDR2 sequences are ENHRY and SYGVKD. The CDR3 sequence is 15 residues long. The CDR3 coding sequence is TGTGCCATCAGTGGAGAGGCTAGCGGGAACAATGAGCAGTTCTTC. Protein product: CAISGEASGNNEQFF.

This sequence joins TRBV7-2 and TRBJ1-3; the D gene is possibly TRBD1 (6 bases). This CDR3 has 13 residues. Germline CDR1 is SGHTA and CDR2 is FQGNSA. V shed 4 bases and J shed 7 bases, with 11 bases lying between them. The CDR3 protein is CASSSGQSNTIYF. DNA for the CDR3: TGTGCCAGCAGCTCGGGACAAAGCAACACCATATATTTT.

The chain couples TRBV18 to TRBJ1-5; 8 bases match TRBD1. V shed 3 bases and J 5 bases; nucleotides not matched to a gene: 3. Germline V CDR1 and CDR2: KGHSH, LQKENI. CDR3 length equals 14 residues. CDR3 DNA sequence: TGTGCCAGCTCACCTGACAGGGGCCATCAGCCCCAGCATTTT. Amino acid sequence: CASSPDRGHQPQHF. The full variable domain, its missing parts supplied by reference TRBV18 and TRBJ1-5, is NAGVMQNPRHLVRRRGQEARLRCSPMKGHSHVYWYRQLPEEGLKFMVYLQKENIIDESGMPKERFSAEFPKEGPSILRIQQVVRGDSAAYFCASSPDRGHQPQHFGDGTRLSIL.

The sample holds one count of this clonotype. CDR3 in amino acids: CSVGGQDNEQFF. Written as DNA, the CDR3 is TGCAGCGTTGGAGGACAGGACAATGAGCAGTTCTTC. J is TRBJ2-1 and V is TRBV29-1, with 7 positions matching TRBD1. This CDR3 has 12 residues. With V trimmed by 4 bases and J by 5 bases, 2 bases remained unmatched. The germline V gene encodes CDR1 SQVTM and CDR2 ANQGSEA.

The chain has TRBV12-3 or TRBV12-4 and TRBJ1-1; weak D call: TRBD1 (5 bases). CDR3 size: 14 residues. V shed 6 bases and J shed 4 bases, with 15 bases lying between them. CDR3 coding DNA: TGTGCCAGCAGCCTCACTCGGGGGGGCACTGAAGCTTTCTTT. Encoded protein: CASSLTRGGTEAFF.

This chain links TRBV20-1 with TRBJ1-1; D remains unclear. The germline gives CDR1 DFQATT, CDR2 SNEGSKA (reference sequence). This CDR3 has 14 residues. The V gene lost 3 bases and the J gene lost 0 bases, with 11 bases spanning the gap. The CDR3 is CSASRFGLNTEAFF. The CDR3 bases are TGCAGTGCTAGCCGCTTTGGCCTGAACACTGAAGCTTTCTTT.

This clonotype was detected a few times. J is TRBJ1-1 and V is TRBV19; 7 bases agree with TRBD1. The germline gives CDR1 LNHDA, CDR2 SQIVND (reference sequence). The length of the CDR3 is 14 residues. Trimming at V came to 4 bases and at J to 2 bases, leaving 4 bases not matched to a gene. CDR3 nucleotides: TGTGCCAGTAGTAAGGGACAGATCAACACTGAAGCTTTCTTT. Protein: CASSKGQINTEAFF. The full variable domain, in which reference TRBV19 and TRBJ1-1 provide the parts outside the CDR3, is DGGITQSPKYLFRKEGQNVTLSCEQNLNHDAMYWYRQDPGQGLRLIYYSQIVNDFQKGDIAEGYSVSREKKESFPLTVTSAQKNPTAFYLCASSKGQINTEAFFGQGTRLTVV.

J is TRBJ2-7 and V is TRBV11-2; the match to TRBD1 covers 7 bases. The V gene's germline CDR1 is SGHAT and CDR2 FQNNGV. This CDR3 has 13 residues. V lost 5 bases and J lost 6; bases outside the gene matches: 7. CDR3 sequence (DNA): TGTGCCAGCAGCCCGACAGGGATTGGCGAGCAGTACGTC. It is translated as CASSPTGIGEQYV.

V and J are TRBV20-1 and TRBJ2-1; 11 bases match TRBD1. Germline-derived CDR1 and CDR2 are DFQATT and SNEGSKA (reference sequence). V lost 4 bases, J lost 7 bases, and 6 bases stayed unmatched. This CDR3 has 14 residues. The CDR3: CSAMDRGLENEQFF. DNA of the CDR3: TGCAGTGCTATGGACAGGGGGCTAGAGAATGAGCAGTTCTTC.